A single count supports the clone carrying this TCR beta chain. Its antigen remains unknown. All of the isolated RNA was reverse transcribed, so expressed TCRB transcripts were sequenced. Naive, central memory and regulatory T cell samples averaged around 3.9 million reads. TCRdb's copy holds only in-frame clones and misses some; the assay was immunoSEQ multiplex PCR. There are under 450,000 clones in the sample; 14% occur only once, and approximately 0.035% lies in the top ten. The data stem from a study of beta chain features in type 1 diabetes. Points from the study as a whole: Patients with type 1 diabetes showed fewer VDJ junction insertions and more deletions.

V was cut by 0 bases and J by 4 bases, with 15 bases left in between. The germline gives CDR1 SGHDN, CDR2 FVKESK. The CDR3 is 16 residues long. Each sorted population was over 98% pure. The chain uses TRBV14 and TRBJ1-2; the D is unclear. The receptor was derived from a young man in good health. The specimen was naive CD4+ T cells from blood. The CDR3 DNA follows: TGTGCCAGCAGCCAAGATTTGCCAGGCTTAGGCTATGGCTACACCTTC. It yields the protein CASSQDLPGLGYGYTF.